The 29 T cell receptor beta chains listed next were all sequenced from one sample in a study of OX40 agonist ivuxolimab in advanced cancers. Libraries were prepared by immunoSEQ multiplex PCR; TCRdb keeps only in-frame clonotypes and omits some of them. This sample has about 15,000 clones, with just over 70% found just once. The sequencing used CD4+ or CD8+ T cells sorted from blood, collected in a trial of the OX40 agonist ivuxolimab. Every receptor here comes from an adult with an advanced solid tumor such as melanoma, head and neck, liver or kidney cancer.

The V and J genes are TRBV19 and TRBJ2-3; no reliable D call. The germline V gene has CDR1 LNHDA and CDR2 SQIVND (reference sequence). CDR3 length: 12 residues. The V end was cut by 2 bases, the J end by 4 bases, with 4 bases between. CDR3 coding DNA: TGTGCCAGTAGTATACACCCAGATACGCAGTATTTT. Protein: CASSIHPDTQYF.

This clone has only a few counts. The rearrangement joins TRBV7-8 to TRBJ2-7; D call uncertain. This CDR3 contains 16 residues. Trimming took off 1 base at V and 2 bases at J, with 15 bases between the two ends. In germline, CDR1 is SGHVS, CDR2 FQNEAQ. In DNA, the CDR3 is TGTGCCAGCAGCTTAGATTACGGATTGGTCACCTACGAGCAGTACTTC. It translates to CASSLDYGLVTYEQYF.

The chain links TRBV5-4 to TRBJ1-1; the D is unclear. The CDR3 length is 13 residues. Trimming pared 4 bases from V and 4 bases from J, leaving 11 bases between. From germline, CDR1 is SGHNT and CDR2 YYREEE (reference sequence). The CDR3 DNA follows: TGTGCCAGCAGCGACTCGCCGCCCACTGAAGCTTTCTTT. Amino acids: CASSDSPPTEAFF.

Notes on this clone: Given a much more abundant clone one base away, this may be a read error. Other DNA sequences in the same sample also yield this CDR3. The chain carries TRBV6-6 and TRBJ2-7; D is uncertain. Germline CDR1 and CDR2: MNHNY and SVGAGI (reference sequence). V was trimmed by 2 bases and J by 2 bases, leaving 4 bases between them. The CDR3 has 12 amino acids. In DNA form, the CDR3 reads TGTGCCAGCAGTTACGGACCCTACGAGCAGTACTTC. Translation gives CASSYGPYEQYF.

The chain carries TRBV19 and TRBJ2-7, with 9 bases matching TRBD1. The J segment lost 6 bases and the V segment lost 6 bases, leaving 12 bases of the junction unmatched. There are 15 residues in the CDR3. Germline-derived CDR1 and CDR2 are LNHDA and SQIVND (reference sequence). CDR3 region: CASRGAGQGASEQYF. The CDR3 nucleotides are TGTGCCAGTAGAGGGGCGGGACAGGGAGCTTCCGAGCAGTACTTC. Complete variable domain (other parts from reference TRBV19 and TRBJ2-7): DGGITQSPKYLFRKEGQNVTLSCEQNLNHDAMYWYRQDPGQGLRLIYYSQIVNDFQKGDIAEGYSVSREKKESFPLTVTSAQKNPTAFYLCASRGAGQGASEQYFGPGTRLTVT.

This sequence joins TRBV30 and TRBJ1-3; a weak D match, TRBD1 (6 bases). V was shortened by 2 bases and J by 4 bases, with 15 bases between the two germline ends. The CDR3 loop spans 15 amino acids. The germline gives CDR1 GTSNPN, CDR2 SVGIG (reference sequence). CDR3: CAWSPDGGFGNTIYF. CDR3 DNA: TGTGCCTGGAGTCCTGACGGGGGCTTCGGAAACACCATATATTTT. Drawing the rest from reference TRBV30 and TRBJ1-3, the complete variable domain is SQTIHQWPATLVQPVGSPLSLECTVEGTSNPNLYWYRQAAGRGLQLLFYSVGIGQISSEVPQNLSASRPQDRQFILSSKKLLLSDSGFYLCAWSPDGGFGNTIYFGEGSWLTVV.

This clone has more than one count but fewer than ten. This chain connects TRBV27 to TRBJ2-3; TRBD1 matches 10 bases. Trimming at V came to 0 bases and at J to 5 bases, leaving 2 bases not matched to a gene. Per germline, CDR1 MNHEY and CDR2 SMNVEV (reference sequence). The CDR3 runs 15 residues. In DNA, the CDR3 is TGTGCCAGCAGTTTATCGACAGGGGGCATAGATACGCAGTATTTT. Translated, it gives CASSLSTGGIDTQYF.

Only a few counts were recorded for this clone. This chain connects TRBV12-1 to TRBJ2-1. TRBV12-1 is deemed a pseudogene. The CDR3 loop spans 18 amino acids. CDR3 region: CASSSRGLRRAAGDEQFF. CDR3 DNA: TGTGCCAGCAGCTCTCGGGGCCTACGAAGAGCCGCCGGGGATGAGCAGTTCTTC.

V usage is TRBV11-2 and J usage is TRBJ1-1; D is uncertain. The CDR3 loop spans 13 amino acids. The germline V and J ends were trimmed by 1 base and 5 bases, with 8 bases remaining between them. Looked up from germline, CDR1 is SGHAT and CDR2 is FQNNGV. The CDR3 loop is CASSLVIGTEAFF. DNA of the CDR3: TGTGCCAGCAGCTTAGTAATAGGGACTGAAGCTTTCTTT.

This sequence joins TRBV19 and TRBJ1-1; tentatively, D is TRBD1 (5 bases). Germline CDR1 reads LNHDA; CDR2 reads SQIVND (reference sequence). V lost 5 bases, J lost 1 base, and 14 bases lay in between. There are 15 residues in the CDR3. CDR3 sequence reads: CASSVTGLSNTEAFF. As DNA, the CDR3 is TGTGCCAGTAGTGTAACGGGACTCTCGAACACTGAAGCTTTCTTT.

This sequence joins TRBV10-1 and TRBJ2-5; tentatively, D is TRBD1 or TRBD2 (5 bases each). From germline, CDR1 is WNHNN and CDR2 SYGVQD (reference sequence). Trimming pared 0 bases from V and 5 bases from J, leaving 19 bases between. This CDR3 is built from 17 residues. The CDR3 DNA sequence: TGCGCCAGCAGTGAGTCGGTCCGGGGCCGGGGTTGTGAGACCCAGTACTTC. Protein: CASSESVRGRGCETQYF.

The chain uses TRBV7-9 and TRBJ2-3; D is uncertain. Germline V lookup: CDR1 SEHNR, CDR2 FQNEAQ (reference sequence). CDR3 length: 13 amino acids. V shed 8 bases and J shed 4 bases, with 13 bases lying between them. CDR3 sequence (DNA): TGTGCCAGCGCCGGGTCCCTCCCAGATACGCAGTATTTT. It yields the protein CASAGSLPDTQYF.

The V call is TRBV27, the J call TRBJ2-1; D perhaps matches TRBD2 (6 bases). The CDR3 has 14 amino acids. The V and J ends lost 5 bases and 1 base respectively, with 9 bases between them. Germline CDR1 MNHEY, CDR2 SMNVEV (reference sequence). The CDR3 DNA follows: TGTGCCAGCAGTCCGGAGGGTTCCTACAATGAGCAGTTCTTC. The encoded protein is CASSPEGSYNEQFF.

The rearrangement uses TRBV9 and TRBJ2-1; 9 bases agree with TRBD2. V lost 0 bases to trimming and J lost 8 bases; unmatched junction nucleotides: 6. Germline V gene sequence: CDR1 SGDLS, CDR2 YYNGEE. The CDR3 has 15 amino acids. The CDR3 DNA sequence: TGTGCCAGCAGCGTAGTTGCGGGAGGGCAGTATGAGCAGTTCTTC. This encodes CASSVVAGGQYEQFF.

This clone has just one count. Since a much larger clone is just one base distant, this may be a read error. The sample contains more than one DNA sequence encoding this CDR3. The chain is built from TRBV18 and TRBJ1-1; D ambiguous. Germline values: CDR1 KGHSH, CDR2 LQKENI. This CDR3 contains 14 residues. The ends were cut back, 2 bases at V and 0 bases at J, with 7 bases in the middle. The DNA of the CDR3 is TGTGCCAGCTCACCATCGGTCTTGAACACTGAAGCTTTCTTT. Translated: CASSPSVLNTEAFF.

V and J are TRBV28 and TRBJ2-1; D call uncertain. Trimming pared 2 bases from V and 7 bases from J, leaving 21 bases between. Germline CDR1 is MDHEN and CDR2 is SYDVKM. This CDR3 is 17 amino acids long. In nucleotides, the CDR3 is TGTGCCAGCAGTTTAGGTGCGGCCGGCCCCCAATTAAATGAGCAGTTCTTC. Translating it yields CASSLGAAGPQLNEQFF. The full variable domain, completed using reference TRBV28 and TRBJ2-1, is DVKVTQSSRYLVKRTGEKVFLECVQDMDHENMFWYRQDPGLGLRLIYFSYDVKMKEKGDIPEGYSVSREKKERFSLILESASTNQTSMYLCASSLGAAGPQLNEQFFGPGTRLTVL.

This clone was found once. The V and J genes are TRBV6-1 and TRBJ1-2; unclear D gene. CDR3 size: 11 residues. From germline, CDR1 is MNHNS and CDR2 SASEGT. V lost 3 bases to trimming and J lost 4 bases, with 3 bases between them. CDR3 nucleotide sequence: TGTGCCAGCAGTGATAGCTATGGCTACACCTTC. It codes for CASSDSYGYTF.

This clone was detected only a few times. The rearrangement links TRBV19 to TRBJ2-1; TRBD2 agrees at 10 bases. The CDR3 is 16 residues long. J gave up 4 bases and V 5 bases, and 8 bases lay outside the gene matches. Germline V gene data show CDR1 as LNHDA and CDR2 as SQIVND (reference sequence). CDR3: CASSFVGTSDYNEQFF. The CDR3 DNA sequence: TGTGCCAGTAGTTTCGTCGGGACTAGCGATTACAATGAGCAGTTCTTC.

The chain has TRBV10-3 and TRBJ2-5, with D tentatively TRBD1 (6 bases). CDR3 size: 13 residues. Germline V gene sequence: CDR1 ENHRY, CDR2 SYGVKD. Trimming stripped 6 bases from V and 0 bases from J, with 8 bases between. CDR3 bases: TGTGCCATCAGAGCAGGGGACCAAGAGACCCAGTACTTC. It is translated as CAIRAGDQETQYF.

The rearrangement uses TRBV7-9 and TRBJ1-4; D not resolved. V dropped 4 bases and J dropped 5 bases, with 5 bases sitting between them. Germline V gives CDR1 SEHNR, CDR2 FQNEAQ (reference sequence). The CDR3 has 12 amino acids. The CDR3 loop reads CASSYQNEKLFF. The CDR3 DNA is TGTGCCAGCAGCTACCAAAATGAAAAACTGTTTTTT. Drawing the rest from reference TRBV7-9 and TRBJ1-4, the complete variable domain is DTGVSQNPRHKITKRGQNVTFRCDPISEHNRLYWYRQTLGQGPEFLTYFQNEAQLEKSRLLSDRFSAERPKGSFSTLEIQRTEQGDSAMYLCASSYQNEKLFFGSGTQLSVL.

V gene TRBV27 combines with J gene TRBJ1-1, with D perhaps matching TRBD1 (6 bases). Germline lookup yields CDR1 MNHEY and CDR2 SMNVEV (reference sequence). The CDR3 spans 14 residues. Trimming removed 8 bases at V and 11 bases at J, with 24 bases between. The CDR3 DNA is TGTGCCAGCTCCCCCGCAGGGGCGTTATCGGGGGCTTTCTTT. Its translation: CASSPAGALSGAFF.

This clone has more than one count but fewer than ten. This rearrangement joins TRBV7-9 to TRBJ1-2, with a weak D call TRBD1 (6 bases). Trimming took 5 bases from V and 2 from J, leaving 9 bases between them. Germline loops: CDR1 SEHNR, CDR2 FQNEAQ (reference sequence). This CDR3 has 13 residues. The CDR3 bases are TGTGCCAGCAGCGTTACAGGGAACTATGGCTACACCTTC. It yields the protein CASSVTGNYGYTF.

V usage is TRBV5-5 and J usage is TRBJ2-6; D is unresolved. The V and J ends lost 4 bases and 2 bases respectively, with 10 bases between them. The germline V gene has CDR1 SGHKS and CDR2 YYEKEE (reference sequence). The CDR3 runs 15 residues. CDR3 coding DNA: TGTGCCAGCAGCGACGACCGCACTGGGGCCAACGTCCTGACTTTC. Its protein product is CASSDDRTGANVLTF. Using reference TRBV5-5 and TRBJ2-6 for the parts outside the CDR3, the full variable domain is DAGVTQSPTHLIKTRGQQVTLRCSPISGHKSVSWYQQVLGQGPQFIFQYYEKEERGRGNFPDRFSARQFPNYSSELNVNALLLGDSALYLCASSDDRTGANVLTFGAGSRLTVL.

V is TRBV6-5 and J is TRBJ1-2; no reliable D call. Looked up from germline, CDR1 is MNHEY and CDR2 is SVGAGI. There are 14 residues in the CDR3. Deletions cut 8 bases from V and 4 bases from J, with 17 bases between. In DNA form, the CDR3 reads TGTGCCAGCTGTGAAGGGCAGTTTTGCTATGGCTACACCTTC. This translates into CASCEGQFCYGYTF.

This clone was seen a single time. The chain carries TRBV27 and TRBJ1-1; a weak D match, TRBD1 (5 bases). Germline CDR1 is MNHEY and CDR2 is SMNVEV (reference sequence). V lost 8 bases, J lost 7 bases, and 11 bases lay in between. This CDR3 contains 11 residues. The CDR3 bases are TGTGCCAGCCTCGCGGGGCTTGAAGCTTTCTTT. Amino acids: CASLAGLEAFF.

Only a few counts were recorded for this clone. The CDR3 sequence: CSVDGGRMFDEQFF. The DNA for the CDR3 is TGCAGCGTTGATGGCGGGAGAATGTTCGATGAGCAGTTCTTC. The V gene is TRBV29-1, the J gene TRBJ2-1, with 7 bases fitting TRBD2. The V gene's germline CDR1 is SQVTM and CDR2 ANQGSEA. The ends lost 3 bases at V and 8 bases at J; junction bases unmatched: 10. The CDR3 spans 14 residues.

The rearrangement uses TRBV4-1 and TRBJ1-2; D is perhaps TRBD1 (5 bases). This CDR3 is built from 13 residues. The V and J ends lost 1 base and 4 bases respectively, with 7 bases between them. The germline V gene encodes CDR1 MGHRA and CDR2 YSYEKL. The CDR3 DNA is TGCGCCAGCAGCCAAGCGGGGGTCTATGGCTACACCTTC. It translates to CASSQAGVYGYTF.

This clone was observed once. The chain carries TRBV4-1 and TRBJ2-1, with TRBD2 matching over 9 bases. V trimming: 0 bases; J trimming: 5 bases; junction bases outside the gene matches: 8. The germline CDR1 and CDR2 sequences are MGHRA and YSYEKL. The CDR3 has 17 residues. The CDR3 region is CASSQDGGREPNNEQFF. The CDR3 DNA sequence: TGCGCCAGCAGCCAAGACGGCGGGAGGGAGCCCAACAATGAGCAGTTCTTC.

This clone is deemed medium-sized. This chain connects TRBV6-1 to TRBJ2-7; 7 bases agree with TRBD1. The length of the CDR3 is 14 residues. With V trimmed by 7 bases and J by 1 base, 7 bases remained unmatched. From germline, CDR1 is MNHNS and CDR2 SASEGT. The CDR3 coding sequence is TGTGCCAGCAAAACCACAGGGGAATCCTACGAGCAGTACTTC. Protein product: CASKTTGESYEQYF.